These 28 T cell receptor beta chains were all obtained from the same sample, sequenced in a study of T cells in Graves' hyperthyroidism and ophthalmopathy. Amplification of TCR beta CDR3 regions was performed using RNA transcripts as template. TCR CDR3 regions were first amplified by RT-PCR with HTBI primers. TCRdb analysed the multiplex PCR reads with MiXCR anew, one entry per CDR3 protein. This sample has about 210,000 distinct CDR3 sequences, with approximately 17% found just once. The specimen sequenced was blood. These receptors all stem from a middle-aged man with Graves' hyperthyroidism.

This clonotype was counted many times. This chain uses TRBV3-1 with TRBJ1-2, with D hard to call. The V gene's germline CDR1 is LGHDT and CDR2 YNNKEL (reference sequence). This CDR3 is 13 amino acids long. V lost 2 bases and J lost 2, with 6 bases in between. CDR3 residues: CASSQRGNYGYTF. As DNA, the CDR3 is TGTGCCAGCAGCCAACGTGGGAACTATGGCTACACCTTC.

The rearrangement links TRBV4-1 to TRBJ2-3; 8 nucleotides align to TRBD2. CDR3 length: 17 amino acids. Germline V gene data show CDR1 as MGHRA and CDR2 as YSYEKL. V lost 0 bases and J lost 2; bases outside the gene matches: 7. The CDR3 sequence: CASSQEVVAGPTDTQYF. The CDR3 DNA sequence: TGCGCCAGCAGCCAAGAGGTGGTAGCGGGGCCCACAGATACGCAGTATTTT.

This sequence joins TRBV6-2 or TRBV6-3 and TRBJ2-2; the match to TRBD1 covers 9 bases. After removal of 5 bases from V and 7 bases from J, the junction contained 2 bases not matched to a gene. The CDR3 has 13 residues. Germline V CDR1 and CDR2: MNHEY, SVGEGT. DNA of the CDR3: TGTGCCAGCAGTCGACAGGGGGGCGGGGAGCTGTTTTTT. It codes for CASSRQGGGELFF.

This clonotype was detected only a few times. The gene calls are TRBV28 and TRBJ1-4, with a possible D match to TRBD1 (5 bases). The CDR3 spans 14 residues. Trimming left V 7 bases short and J 6 bases short, with 15 bases between. CDR1 and CDR2 from the germline V gene are MDHEN and SYDVKM. The CDR3 DNA follows: TGTGCCAGCACCCAGGCAGGGACGGATGAAAAACTGTTTTTT. This gives the protein CASTQAGTDEKLFF. Together with reference TRBV28 and TRBJ1-4, the CDR3 gives the full variable domain: DVKVTQSSRYLVKRTGEKVFLECVQDMDHENMFWYRQDPGLGLRLIYFSYDVKMKEKGDIPEGYSVSREKKERFSLILESASTNQTSMYLCASTQAGTDEKLFFGSGTQLSVL.

This clonotype has just a few counts. V and J are TRBV11-2 and TRBJ2-1; possibly TRBD1 or TRBD2 for D (5 bases each). V was pared by 0 bases and J by 7 bases, with 13 bases between. This CDR3 region has 15 residues. Germline-derived CDR1 and CDR2 are SGHAT and FQNNGV. CDR3 sequence reads: CASSLDPGTGNEQFF. The DNA of the CDR3 is TGTGCCAGCAGCTTAGATCCCGGGACGGGAAATGAGCAGTTCTTC.

The chain is built from TRBV3-1 and TRBJ1-2, with D tentatively TRBD1 (6 bases). Trimming pared 0 bases from V and 6 bases from J, leaving 14 bases between. Germline V gene data show CDR1 as LGHDT and CDR2 as YNNKEL (reference sequence). The length of the CDR3 is 15 residues. CDR3 sequence (DNA): TGTGCCAGCAGCCAAGATAACCGGGGGCAGAATGGCTACACCTTC. Residues: CASSQDNRGQNGYTF.

This clonotype was recorded at least ten times. This chain's CDR3 is CASSFWSAGTGAAFF. The CDR3 region has the DNA TGTGCCAGCAGTTTTTGGTCCGCCGGGACAGGGGCGGCTTTCTTT. V gene TRBV12-3 or TRBV12-4 combines with J gene TRBJ1-1; 10 bases align to TRBD1. The CDR3 runs 15 residues. V trimming: 3 bases; J trimming: 11 bases; junction bases outside the gene matches: 12.

V is TRBV6-1 and J is TRBJ2-3, with 10 bases aligning to TRBD2. This CDR3 is 16 amino acids long. The germline CDR1 and CDR2 sequences are MNHNS and SASEGT. V was clipped by 0 bases and J by 6 bases; unmatched bases: 6. CDR3 DNA sequence: TGTGCCAGCAGTGAAGCTCTAGCGGGAGTCGGGGATACGCAGTATTTT. Translating gives CASSEALAGVGDTQYF.

In its sample, this clonotype was seen many times. The rearrangement uses TRBV28 and TRBJ1-1; the D is unclear. The germline V gene has CDR1 MDHEN and CDR2 SYDVKM. The length of the CDR3 is 13 residues. V was cut by 5 bases and J by 8 bases, with 15 bases left in between. The CDR3 DNA reads as TGTGCCAGCAGTATCGGACTTCTAGGGGAAGCTTTCTTT. The encoded protein is CASSIGLLGEAFF.

The sample holds many counts of this clonotype. V and J are TRBV10-3 and TRBJ2-7; 13 bases match TRBD2. J gave up 5 bases and V 6 bases, and 7 bases lay outside the gene matches. The CDR3 is 15 residues long. Looked up from germline, CDR1 is ENHRY and CDR2 is SYGVKD. The CDR3 loop reads CAISLLAGGPNEQYF. In DNA, the CDR3 is TGTGCCATCAGCTTACTAGCGGGAGGGCCGAACGAGCAGTACTTC.

There are many counts of this clonotype. The chain uses TRBV7-9 and TRBJ2-5, with D maybe TRBD2 (6 bases). Germline-derived CDR1 and CDR2 are SEHNR and FQNEAQ (reference sequence). This CDR3 has 16 residues. The V end was cut by 5 bases, the J end by 5 bases, with 21 bases between. In nucleotides, the CDR3 is TGTGCCAGCAGCCCCAGTAGCGGAAGGGGCTTGGAGACCCAGTACTTC. Translation gives CASSPSSGRGLETQYF.

As to this clonotype: At one of its ends the junction is not consistent with the germline gene, which may arise from a read error. The V and J genes are TRBV25-1 and TRBJ1-5, with D possibly matching TRBD1 (6 bases). Germline CDR1 MGHDK, CDR2 SYGVNS. The CDR3 extends over 16 amino acids. CDR3 in amino acids: CAGSDRLIICNQPQHF. The CDR3 DNA reads TGTGCCGGCAGTGACAGGCTGATTATTTGTAATCAGCCCCAGCATTTT.

This clonotype was counted many times. The rearrangement links TRBV20-1 to TRBJ1-1; 12 positions agree with TRBD1. The CDR3 length is 17 residues. Losses at the gene ends were 4 bases for V and 1 base for J; bases not matched to a gene: 10. Germline V gene data show CDR1 as DFQATT and CDR2 as SNEGSKA (reference sequence). CDR3 residues: CSATTNPGQGANTEAFF. Here the CDR3 DNA reads TGCAGTGCTACCACCAACCCGGGACAGGGGGCGAACACTGAAGCTTTCTTT.

V gene TRBV28 combines with J gene TRBJ1-2, with 7 bases identical to TRBD1. In germline, CDR1 is MDHEN, CDR2 SYDVKM. V lost 3 bases and J lost 8; bases outside the gene matches: 6. The CDR3 totals 13 residues. In DNA form, the CDR3 reads TGTGCCAGCAGTTTTTCAGGGGGGCAGGGCTACACCTTC. Protein sequence: CASSFSGGQGYTF.

This chain joins TRBV24-1 and TRBJ2-7; possible D gene TRBD2, 5 bases. V gave up 2 bases and J gave up 5 bases, with 12 bases separating them. Germline CDR1 reads KGHDR; CDR2 reads SFDVKD. The CDR3 is 14 residues long. The CDR3 nucleotides read TGTGCCACCAGTGATTCTCGGGGAGTCCACGAGCAGTACTTC. It translates to CATSDSRGVHEQYF.

This clonotype was seen more than once but under ten times. The chain has TRBV27 and TRBJ1-2, with D perhaps TRBD1 (5 bases). The CDR3 runs to 14 residues. From germline, CDR1 is MNHEY and CDR2 SMNVEV (reference sequence). V was clipped by 4 bases and J by 4 bases, with 13 bases between them. The CDR3 DNA follows: TGTGCCAGCAGTTCTCCGGGACGCGGCTATGGCTACACCTTC. It is translated as CASSSPGRGYGYTF.

There are a few counts of this clonotype. The chain uses TRBV19 and TRBJ2-1, with D perhaps TRBD2 (6 bases). The CDR3 sequence is 15 residues long. Per the germline V gene, CDR1 is LNHDA and CDR2 is SQIVND (reference sequence). V lost 2 bases to trimming and J lost 2 bases, with 10 bases between them. The chain's CDR3 is CASSILAGTYNEQFF. For the CDR3, the DNA is TGTGCCAGTAGTATATTGGCGGGGACCTACAATGAGCAGTTCTTC.

This clonotype was seen more than once but under ten times. The rearrangement uses TRBV6-2 or TRBV6-3 and TRBJ2-5, with 7 nucleotides matching TRBD2. V lost 7 bases to trimming and J lost 5 bases; unmatched junction nucleotides: 16. This CDR3 region has 16 residues. Germline V gives CDR1 MNHEY, CDR2 SVGEGT. DNA for the CDR3: TGTGCCAGCACCCCCCCGGATCAGCGGGGAGGGGAGACCCAGTACTTC. Amino acids: CASTPPDQRGGETQYF.

This clonotype was detected ten times or more. This chain connects TRBV27 to TRBJ2-7, with D unclear. Germline lookup yields CDR1 MNHEY and CDR2 SMNVEV (reference sequence). V was shortened by 2 bases and J by 3 bases, with 8 bases between the two germline ends. The CDR3 totals 13 residues. CDR3 nucleotide sequence: TGTGCCAGCAGTTTAAACATTATCTACGAGCAGTACTTC. It translates to CASSLNIIYEQYF.

The chain uses TRBV28 and TRBJ2-3; 13 bases agree with TRBD2. This CDR3 region has 17 residues. Trimming removed 7 bases from V and 4 bases from J; junction bases left unmatched: 11. CDR1 MDHEN and CDR2 SYDVKM come from the germline V gene. CDR3 coding DNA: TGTGCCAGCATTACAAGGACTAGCGGGAGTAGCGCAGATACGCAGTATTTT. It is translated as CASITRTSGSSADTQYF.

There are a few counts of this clonotype. The V gene is TRBV6-1, the J gene TRBJ1-2; D gene ambiguous. The CDR3 totals 17 residues. Germline V gene lookup returns CDR1 MNHNS and CDR2 SASEGT. Trimming cost V 7 bases and J 3 bases, with 24 bases left between them. The CDR3 bases are TGTGCCAGCACCCTCGTTTACGGTTCAACCTACCACTATGGCTACACCTTC. Translating gives CASTLVYGSTYHYGYTF.

This chain uses TRBV6-5 with TRBJ2-5, with D hard to call. With 0 bases removed from V and 2 bases from J, the gap between germline ends came to 7 bases. Germline V gene sequence: CDR1 MNHEY, CDR2 SVGAGI. The CDR3 has 14 residues. The CDR3 here is CASSYSPVQETQYF. As DNA, the CDR3 is TGTGCCAGCAGTTACTCACCCGTGCAAGAGACCCAGTACTTC.

This rearrangement joins TRBV3-1 to TRBJ1-4; D might be TRBD1 (6 bases). The CDR3 has 16 amino acids. V shed 3 bases and J shed 0 bases, with 11 bases lying between them. Germline V gives CDR1 LGHDT, CDR2 YNNKEL (reference sequence). The CDR3 DNA follows: TGTGCCAGCAGCCAGCGGGGGGCCTCAACTAATGAAAAACTGTTTTTT. This encodes CASSQRGASTNEKLFF. Combining the CDR3 with reference TRBV3-1 and TRBJ1-4 gives the whole variable domain DTAVSQTPKYLVTQMGNDKSIKCEQNLGHDTMYWYKQDSKKFLKIMFSYNNKELIINETVPNRFSPKSPDKAHLNLHINSLELGDSAVYFCASSQRGASTNEKLFFGSGTQLSVL.

This clonotype was counted between two and nine times. The chain employs TRBV19 and TRBJ2-1, with 10 positions matching TRBD1. Trimming removed 6 bases from V and 4 bases from J; junction bases left unmatched: 6. The CDR3 sequence is 15 residues long. From germline, CDR1 is LNHDA and CDR2 SQIVND (reference sequence). The CDR3 is CASSHGTGEYNEQFF. The CDR3 bases are TGTGCCAGTAGCCACGGGACAGGGGAGTACAATGAGCAGTTCTTC.

J is TRBJ2-7 and V is TRBV6-2 or TRBV6-3; 16 nucleotides align to TRBD2. Losses at the gene ends were 2 bases for V and 2 bases for J; bases not matched to a gene: 0. The CDR3 is 16 amino acids. Germline-derived CDR1 and CDR2 are MNHEY and SVGEGT. This chain's CDR3 is CASSYGTSGRAYEQYF. CDR3 sequence (DNA): TGTGCCAGCAGTTACGGGACTAGCGGGAGGGCCTACGAGCAGTACTTC.

In this sample, this clonotype turned up many times. The genes are TRBV11-3 and TRBJ2-6; D is uncertain. Looked up from germline, CDR1 is SGHNT and CDR2 is YENEEA. Trimming cost V 8 bases and J 3 bases, with 11 bases left between them. The CDR3 is 14 amino acids. The CDR3 sequence is CASGSPGGANVLTF. The CDR3 region has the DNA TGTGCCAGCGGAAGCCCCGGTGGGGCCAACGTCCTGACTTTC.

This clonotype occurred many times. The chain carries TRBV6-2 or TRBV6-3 and TRBJ1-2; TRBD1 might be the D (6 bases). The CDR3 is 18 residues long. Trimming removed 9 bases from V and 0 bases from J, with 26 bases in between. Germline CDR1 MNHEY, CDR2 SVGEGT. The CDR3 coding sequence is TGTGCCAGTCGTGGCGTACTTACAAGGACAGAAGCTAACTATGGCTACACCTTC. It codes for CASRGVLTRTEANYGYTF.

This clonotype was seen repeatedly, ten times or more. The V call is TRBV6-1, the J call TRBJ1-1; D perhaps matches TRBD1 (5 bases). Trimming cost V 5 bases and J 3 bases, with 16 bases left between them. From germline, CDR1 is MNHNS and CDR2 SASEGT. This CDR3 spans 15 amino acids. CDR3: CASSPWGPRDTEAFF. CDR3 in DNA: TGTGCCAGCAGTCCCTGGGGCCCGAGAGACACTGAAGCTTTCTTT.